The clone carrying this T cell receptor (beta chain) was counted between two and nine times. The sample originates from a study of regulatory T cells in long-lasting Graves disease. Sample time point: newly diagnosed GD, antithyroid drugs for less than 3 months. Making the TCR library involved RNA that had been extracted from PBMCs. The CDR3 totals 16 residues. Germline assignment: CDR1 DFQATT and CDR2 SNEGSKA (reference sequence). The V gene end was trimmed by 2 bases and the J gene end by 0 bases; junction bases not matched to a gene: 4. Researchers made TCR beta libraries by using iRepertoire HTBI primers and running Arm-PCR on CDR3 regions. TCRdb re-derived calls from the multiplex PCR reads in MiXCR, one entry per CDR3 protein. This sample yields about 620,000 distinct CDR3 sequences, of which roughly 15% are seen a single time; about 20% belongs to the top ten. The same specimen was also included in a second study, on T cells in Graves' hyperthyroidism and ophthalmopathy.

The sample was peripheral blood mononuclear cells (PBMCs), taken at new diagnosis, from a patient treated with antithyroid drugs. This chain uses TRBV20-1 with TRBJ2-2; 9 nucleotides line up with TRBD2. The origin of this receptor is a woman aged 25 to 39 with Graves disease. Here the CDR3 reads CSARLAGRANTGELFF. The CDR3 DNA is TGCAGTGCTAGACTAGCGGGACGAGCGAACACCGGGGAGCTGTTTTTT.